Only a few counts were recorded for the clone carrying this TCR beta chain. The antigen remains unidentified. The source of the sample is a study of T-cell memory formation after mild COVID-19. Findings and caveats of the study: Day 15 to 85 contracting clones showed balanced CD4/CD8; later expanders leaned CD4+. Some clones that responded turned up in pre-infection memory, which suggests that cross-reactive memory joined in. Mainly CM and EM harbored the contracting CD4+ clones; mainly EMRA harbored the CD8+ ones.

A 5'RACE reaction primed in the constant segment made cDNA libraries of TCR alpha and TCR beta, and these carried sample barcodes and UMIs. TCRdb itself ran the 5' RACE reads through MiXCR, one entry per CDR3 protein. The sample lists roughly 400,000 distinct CDR3 sequences, roughly 15% occurring once. The CDR3 covers 15 residues. The V segment lost 6 bases and the J segment 5 bases; nucleotides outside the gene matches: 5. Germline assignment: CDR1 KGHSH and CDR2 LQKENI. The sample taken for sequencing was PBMCs or a T cell subset sorted from them (not recorded which). The TCR was taken from a man in his late teens or twenties who had mild COVID-19 (a few samples of this study predate the infection). Cell type and time point are not known. The V call is TRBV18, the J call TRBJ2-3, with 13 bases fitting TRBD2. Here the CDR3 reads CASSQGLAGRDTQYF. The DNA for the CDR3 is TGTGCCAGCTCCCAGGGACTAGCGGGACGAGATACGCAGTATTTT.